The rows below give T cell receptor beta chains drawn from one sample of a study of blood T cell repertoires in COVID-19. Produced via immunoSEQ multiplex PCR; TCRdb's table is partial and in-frame only. The table records approximately 280,000 clones, around 89% of them present only once. The sequencing input was peripheral blood. The receptors come from a middle-aged man with acute or convalescent COVID-19. CDR3s include the opening cysteine and the closing phenylalanine or tryptophan. Fields, in order: clone size, D gene, J gene, V gene, CDR3 length, CDR3 protein, CDR3 DNA. D genes are given only for firm matches. Expanded clones are given a class, and other clones once, few, many or no size at all.

>.|TRBD1|TRBJ1-1|TRBV6-5|13
CASTKTGGTEAFF
TGTGCCAGCACCAAAACAGGGGGCACTGAAGCTTTCTTT
>.|.|TRBJ1-2|TRBV3-1/TRBV3-2|15
CASSQDGRSNFGYTF
TGTGCCAGCAGCCAAGATGGTAGGAGCAACTTTGGCTACACCTTC
>few|TRBD1|TRBJ1-6|TRBV6-5|14
CASSYNRGSSPLHF
TGTGCCAGCAGTTACAACAGGGGGAGTTCACCCCTCCACTTT
>once|TRBD1|TRBJ1-6|TRBV6-1|18
CASSEEGTVSSYNSPLHF
TGTGCCAGCAGTGAAGAAGGGACAGTGAGCTCCTATAATTCACCCCTCCACTTT
>.|.|TRBJ1-3|TRBV12-3/TRBV12-4|12
CASSPYRNTIYF
TGTGCCAGCAGCCCGTACCGGAACACCATATATTTT
>.|.|TRBJ1-5|TRBV5-8|13
CASSLRGSQPQHF
TGTGCCAGCAGCTTGAGGGGGAGTCAGCCCCAGCATTTT
>.|TRBD1|TRBJ2-7|TRBV7-9|14
CASSLGQGLYEQYF
TGTGCCAGCAGCTTGGGACAGGGCCTATACGAGCAGTACTTC
>.|.|TRBJ1-1|TRBV6-5|14
CASSSGHMNTEAFF
TGTGCCAGCAGCTCGGGACATATGAACACTGAAGCTTTCTTT
>.|TRBD1|TRBJ1-3|TRBV19|13
CASRDRGRNTIYF
TGTGCCAGTAGGGACAGGGGACGAAACACCATATATTTT
>few|.|TRBJ1-5|TRBV2|14
CARVTGVEDQPQHF
TGTGCCAGGGTGACAGGTGTAGAGGATCAGCCCCAGCATTTT
>.|.|TRBJ2-3|TRBV18|16
CASSPLVFTSTDTQYF
TGTGCCAGCTCACCACTGGTATTTACTAGCACAGATACGCAGTATTTT
>.|TRBD1|TRBJ1-1|TRBV9|14
CASSFGQGGTEAFF
TGTGCCAGCAGCTTCGGACAGGGGGGAACTGAAGCTTTCTTT
>.|TRBD1|TRBJ1-3|TRBV2|16
CASSGGQGKVGNTIYF
TGTGCCAGCAGTGGGGGACAGGGGAAAGTTGGAAACACCATATATTTT
>.|.|TRBJ2-3|TRBV6-1|15
CASSEAGQSTDTQYF
TGTGCCAGCAGTGAAGCGGGGCAGAGCACAGATACGCAGTATTTT
>.|TRBD1|TRBJ2-7|TRBV19|14
CASSFDRVGYEQYF
TGTGCCAGTAGTTTCGACAGGGTTGGCTACGAGCAGTACTTC
>.|TRBD1|TRBJ2-2|TRBV11-2|18
CASSSRFQTGMNTGELFF
TGTGCCAGCAGCTCACGATTCCAGACAGGGATGAACACCGGGGAGCTGTTTTTT
>.|.|TRBJ2-7|TRBV18|14
CASSLSEGVNEQYF
TGTGCCAGCTCCCTCTCCGAGGGGGTCAACGAGCAGTACTTC
>.|.|TRBJ2-3|TRBV5-1|14
CASSFPQMADTQYF
TGCGCCAGCAGTTTTCCTCAGATGGCAGATACGCAGTATTTT
>.|.|TRBJ2-3|TRBV5-1|13
CASGGPHTDTQYF
TGCGCCAGCGGCGGGCCTCACACAGATACGCAGTATTTT
>.|.|TRBJ1-3|TRBV5-4|15
CASSLLPRGGNTIYF
TGTGCCAGCAGCCTCTTACCGCGTGGGGGGAACACCATATATTTT
>.|TRBD1|TRBJ1-1|TRBV6-5|14
CASGRGGAGTEAFF
TGTGCCAGCGGTAGAGGGGGCGCGGGGACTGAAGCTTTCTTT
>once|.|TRBJ1-5|TRBV5-1|15
CASSPGGASNQPQHF
TGCGCCAGCAGCCCGGGGGGGGCGAGCAATCAGCCCCAGCATTTT
>.|TRBD1|TRBJ1-3|TRBV6-5|14
CASSRQGAGNTIYF
TGTGCCAGCAGTCGACAGGGGGCAGGAAACACCATATATTTT
>.|TRBD1|TRBJ1-5|TRBV2|14
CASSWDSINQPQHF
TGTGCCAGCAGTTGGGACAGCATCAATCAGCCCCAGCATTTT
>.|TRBD1|TRBJ1-5|TRBV10-2|13
CATATGVNQPQHF
TGCGCCACCGCGACAGGGGTTAATCAGCCCCAGCATTTT
>.|.|TRBJ1-2|TRBV2|12
CASSERVGGYTF
TGTGCCAGCAGTGAACGGGTTGGGGGCTACACCTTC
>.|TRBD1|TRBJ1-4|TRBV2|15
CASRRTGGAGEKLFF
TGTGCCAGCAGACGAACAGGGGGCGCAGGGGAAAAACTGTTTTTT
>.|TRBD1|TRBJ2-3|TRBV27|15
CASRAGQGALDTQYF
TGTGCCAGCAGAGCCGGACAGGGGGCGTTAGATACGCAGTATTTT
>.|.|TRBJ1-1|TRBV9|17
CASSPTLGADLNTEAFF
TGTGCCAGCAGCCCCACCCTGGGGGCGGACTTGAACACTGAAGCTTTCTTT
>.|TRBD2|TRBJ2-1|TRBV9|16
CASSPLRAGVGNEQFF
TGTGCCAGCAGCCCCCTCCGGGCGGGGGTGGGGAATGAGCAGTTCTTC
>.|.|TRBJ1-2|TRBV9|15
CASSVGDRRNYGYTF
TGTGCCAGCAGCGTAGGAGACAGGCGAAACTATGGCTACACCTTC
>.|TRBD2|TRBJ2-7|TRBV30|13
CAWSLAGVGEQYF
TGTGCCTGGAGTCTAGCGGGGGTCGGGGAGCAGTACTTC
>.|TRBD2|TRBJ2-3|TRBV5-1|15
CASSLGTSTTDTQYF
TGCGCCAGCAGCTTGGGGACTAGCACCACAGATACGCAGTATTTT
>.|TRBD2|TRBJ2-7|TRBV27|14
CASSLWGGPYEQYF
TGTGCCAGCAGTTTATGGGGAGGGCCCTACGAGCAGTACTTC
>.|TRBD2|TRBJ2-7|TRBV27|17
CASSWRLPGLAGDEQYF
TGTGCCAGCAGTTGGAGGCTCCCGGGACTAGCGGGGGATGAGCAGTACTTC
>.|.|TRBJ1-2|TRBV5-4|14
CASSPWRDINGYTF
TGTGCCAGCAGCCCCTGGCGGGATATAAATGGCTACACCTTC
>.|.|TRBJ2-1|TRBV11-2|15
CASSLLGSSYNEQFF
TGTGCCAGCAGCTTACTGGGGAGCTCCTACAATGAGCAGTTCTTC
>.|.|TRBJ1-1|TRBV30|15
CAWSAWDKHKFKTFF
TGTGCCTGGAGTGCCTGGGACAAACACAAGTTCAAAACTTTCTTT
>.|TRBD2|TRBJ2-1|TRBV2|15
CASSDPAGDYNEQFF
TGTGCCAGCAGTGATCCAGCGGGAGATTACAATGAGCAGTTCTTC
>.|TRBD1|TRBJ2-7|TRBV6-5|15
CASSNGQGVSYEQYF
TGTGCCAGCAGCAACGGACAGGGAGTATCCTACGAGCAGTACTTC
>once|.|TRBJ2-7|TRBV3-1/TRBV3-2|13
CASSFRQNYEQYF
TGTGCCAGCAGCTTTCGACAGAACTACGAGCAGTACTTC
>.|.|TRBJ2-1|TRBV10-3|15
CAISEWGQGVGEQFF
TGTGCCATCAGTGAGTGGGGGCAGGGAGTTGGTGAGCAGTTCTTC
>.|TRBD1|TRBJ2-7|TRBV5-6|15
CASSRTGTVVYEQYF
TGTGCCAGCAGCAGGACCGGGACAGTGGTCTACGAGCAGTACTTC
>.|.|TRBJ2-1|TRBV28|14
CASSPLKLDGEQFF
TGTGCCAGCAGTCCCCTCAAACTAGATGGAGAGCAGTTCTTC
>.|TRBD1|TRBJ2-7|TRBV3-1/TRBV3-2|13
CASSIDRGYEQYF
TGTGCCAGCTCTATCGACAGGGGCTACGAGCAGTACTTC
>.|TRBD2|TRBJ2-1|TRBV7-2|15
CASSLVWRGDNEQFF
TGTGCCAGCAGCTTAGTTTGGCGGGGGGACAATGAGCAGTTCTTC
>.|.|TRBJ2-7|TRBV2|12
CASSASDYEQYF
TGTGCCAGCAGTGCGAGTGACTACGAGCAGTACTTC
>once|.|TRBJ2-1|TRBV4-2|15
CASSQGQSSYNEQFF
TGTGCCAGCAGCCAAGGACAGAGCTCCTACAATGAGCAGTTCTTC
>.|.|TRBJ1-1|TRBV12-3/TRBV12-4|13
CASSFTRNTEAFF
TGTGCCAGCAGTTTTACCAGGAACACTGAAGCTTTCTTT
>.|.|TRBJ2-7|TRBV20-1|14
CSASRSGETHEQYF
TGCAGTGCTAGTAGGTCAGGGGAAACCCACGAGCAGTACTTC
>.|.|TRBJ2-5|TRBV6-5|12
CASSLKRETQYF
TGTGCCAGCAGTCTAAAGAGGGAGACCCAGTACTTC
>once|.|TRBJ1-2|TRBV3-1/TRBV3-2|15
CASSQEGRGSHGYTF
TGTGCCAGCAGCCAAGAGGGTCGGGGGAGTCATGGCTACACCTTC
>.|TRBD1|TRBJ2-3|TRBV11-2|14
CASSSGQRGDTQYF
TGTGCCAGCAGCTCGGGACAGCGAGGAGATACGCAGTATTTT
>.|TRBD2|TRBJ2-5|TRBV7-9|16
CASSLGLAGGQETQYF
TGTGCCAGCAGCTTAGGGCTAGCGGGGGGCCAAGAGACCCAGTACTTC
>.|TRBD2|TRBJ2-3|TRBV10-3|17
CASRWETSGGYTDTQYF
TGTGCCAGCCGGTGGGAGACTAGCGGGGGGTACACAGATACGCAGTATTTT